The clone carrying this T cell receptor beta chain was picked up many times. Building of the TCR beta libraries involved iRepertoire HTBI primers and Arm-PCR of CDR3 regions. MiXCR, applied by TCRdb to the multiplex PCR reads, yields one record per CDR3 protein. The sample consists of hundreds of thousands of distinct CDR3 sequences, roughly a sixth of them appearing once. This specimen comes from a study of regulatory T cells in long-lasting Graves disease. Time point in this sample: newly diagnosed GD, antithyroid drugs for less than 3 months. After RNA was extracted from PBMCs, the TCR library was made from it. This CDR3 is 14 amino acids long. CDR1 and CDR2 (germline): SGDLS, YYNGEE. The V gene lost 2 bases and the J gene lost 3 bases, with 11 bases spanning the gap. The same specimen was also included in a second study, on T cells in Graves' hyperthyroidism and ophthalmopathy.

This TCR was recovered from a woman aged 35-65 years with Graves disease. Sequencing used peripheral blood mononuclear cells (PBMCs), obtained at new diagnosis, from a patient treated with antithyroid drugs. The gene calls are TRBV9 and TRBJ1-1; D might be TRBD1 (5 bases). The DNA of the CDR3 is TGTGCCAGCAGCGTGGACACAGGCCACACTGAAGCTTTCTTT. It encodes CASSVDTGHTEAFF.